This T cell receptor (beta chain) derives from a study of T cell responses to AZD1222 COVID-19 vaccine. The repertoire was sequenced with immunoSEQ multiplex PCR; TCRdb's copy has only in-frame clones and lacks some. In the table there are more than 85,000 clones, 70% to 90% of which are singletons. Study results and limitations: Unmutated variant regions are reportedly targeted by nearly half of spike-specific TCRs.

The germline CDR1 and CDR2 sequences are KGHSH and LQKENI. The CDR3 is 13 amino acids. Trimming left V 3 bases short and J 7 bases short, with 10 bases between. In regard to this clone: No antigen is known for it.

Source: peripheral blood, taken on day 0 of AZD1222 vaccination. This TCR derives from an adult in good health. V and J are TRBV18 and TRBJ1-3, with D possibly being TRBD1 (5 bases). CDR3 in amino acids: CASSPGPTNTIYF. The DNA for the CDR3 is TGTGCCAGCTCACCGGGACCTACGAACACCATATATTTT.